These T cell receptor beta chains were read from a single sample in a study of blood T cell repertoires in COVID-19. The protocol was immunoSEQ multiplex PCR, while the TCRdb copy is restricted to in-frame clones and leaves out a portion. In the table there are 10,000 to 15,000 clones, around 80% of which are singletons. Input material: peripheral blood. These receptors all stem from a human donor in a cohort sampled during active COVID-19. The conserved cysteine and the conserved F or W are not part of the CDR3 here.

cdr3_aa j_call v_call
ASTSEDRRAGELF TRBJ2-2 TRBV9
ASSFLAGGRSTYEQY TRBJ2-7 TRBV5-6
ASSPTSGGRRNIQY TRBJ2-4 TRBV7-2
SVKGTGKGYT TRBJ1-2 TRBV29-1
ASIEETQY TRBJ2-5 TRBV10-1
ASSSSGQPNYGYT TRBJ1-2 TRBV5-1
ASSLEKPGREGTEAF TRBJ1-1 TRBV7-8
ASSQALAANYGYT TRBJ1-2 TRBV4-2
ASTGLEETQY TRBJ2-5 TRBV7-2
ASSSLTGVYSNQPQH TRBJ1-5 TRBV19
ASSFSEGTQY TRBJ2-3 TRBV5-4
ASSLVAGRGGYEQY TRBJ2-7 TRBV7-9
ASSTPDRNEAF TRBJ1-1 TRBV19
ASSFGDNEQF TRBJ2-1 TRBV19
ASRMTGGTEAF TRBJ1-1 TRBV2
ASSQQGSQPQH TRBJ1-5 TRBV19
ASSQQGLQGAEAF TRBJ1-1 TRBV14
ASSIAGGSGNTIY TRBJ1-3 TRBV19